One and the same sample provided the 10 T cell receptor beta chains below, sequenced in a study of cytomegalovirus exposure and HLA in healthy donors. The study ran its PCR with 60 Vbeta and 13 Jbeta primers. Some clones are missing from TCRdb's copy, which holds only in-frame ones; the method was immunoSEQ multiplex PCR. This table has roughly 63,000 clones, roughly 77% appearing once. The specimen sequenced was PBMCs. These receptor sequences come from a woman between 35 and 50 years old in good health and CMV-seropositive.

The chain employs TRBV6-5 and TRBJ2-7; a weak D match, TRBD2 (5 bases). CDR3 length equals 13 residues. Germline CDR1 is MNHEY and CDR2 is SVGAGI. Trimming pared 3 bases from V and 7 bases from J, leaving 13 bases between. The CDR3 DNA follows: TGTGCCAGCAGTTATCAGGTCCCGGGGGAGCAGTACTTC. It codes for CASSYQVPGEQYF.

The chain recombines TRBV9 with TRBJ1-3, with 9 nucleotides matching TRBD1. This CDR3 region has 16 residues. Trimming removed 0 bases from V and 4 bases from J; junction bases left unmatched: 5. Germline loops: CDR1 SGDLS, CDR2 YYNGEE. CDR3 sequence (DNA): TGTGCCAGCAGCGTAGCCGGGACAGGGTCCGGAAACACCATATATTTT. This encodes CASSVAGTGSGNTIYF.

V and J are TRBV19 and TRBJ1-5; 11 nucleotides align to TRBD1. The CDR3 loop spans 15 amino acids. The J segment lost 4 bases and the V segment lost 5 bases, leaving 4 bases of the junction unmatched. Per the germline V gene, CDR1 is LNHDA and CDR2 is SQIVND (reference sequence). The CDR3 region is CASSSGTGGNQPQHF. In DNA form, the CDR3 reads TGTGCCAGTAGTTCCGGGACAGGGGGAAATCAGCCCCAGCATTTT.

V and J are TRBV18 and TRBJ2-3; 14 bases match TRBD2. The germline gives CDR1 KGHSH, CDR2 LQKENI. After removal of 3 bases from V and 5 bases from J, the junction contained 7 bases not matched to a gene. The CDR3 length is 17 residues. The CDR3 DNA sequence: TGTGCCAGCTCACCGGGGACTAGCGGGGGCGTGCGAGATACGCAGTATTTT. Its protein is CASSPGTSGGVRDTQYF.

This rearrangement joins TRBV7-9 to TRBJ2-1; a weak D match, TRBD1 (6 bases). This CDR3 has 14 amino acids. V was clipped by 5 bases and J by 3 bases, with 11 bases between them. Germline V gene lookup returns CDR1 SEHNR and CDR2 FQNEAQ (reference sequence). In DNA form, the CDR3 reads TGTGCCAGCAGCGCCAGACAGGTCTACAATGAGCAGTTCTTC. Translated: CASSARQVYNEQFF.

The J gene is TRBJ1-5, the V gene TRBV2; D might be TRBD1 (6 bases). V lost 6 bases to trimming and J lost 1 base, with 13 bases between them. Germline V gives CDR1 SNHLY, CDR2 FYNNEI. This CDR3 region has 15 residues. The CDR3 loop is CASRNSGVSNQPQHF. For the CDR3, the DNA is TGTGCCAGCAGGAACTCAGGGGTGAGCAATCAGCCCCAGCATTTT.

The chain is built from TRBV6-5 and TRBJ1-4; maybe TRBD1 (6 bases). The V end lost 8 bases, the J end lost 7 bases, and 11 bases lay between the germline ends. CDR3 length: 12 residues. Germline V gene lookup returns CDR1 MNHEY and CDR2 SVGAGI. The CDR3 protein is CASGQFFEKLFF. As DNA, the CDR3 is TGTGCCAGCGGACAGTTTTTTGAAAAACTGTTTTTT.

The sample holds one count of this clone. The chain is built from TRBV6-6 and TRBJ2-3; no firm D call. CDR1 is MNHNY and CDR2 is SVGAGI in the germline V gene (reference sequence). V lost 6 bases and J 4 bases, leaving 14 bases between the germline ends. The length of the CDR3 is 14 residues. Here the CDR3 DNA reads TGTGCCAGCAGACCCGTTCCAGTTGCAGATACGCAGTATTTT. It yields the protein CASRPVPVADTQYF.

This clone was seen once. The rearrangement uses TRBV30 and TRBJ2-5; 15 bases line up with TRBD2. V dropped 4 bases and J dropped 1; count of bases not matched to a gene: 4. The CDR3 has 16 residues. Looked up from germline, CDR1 is GTSNPN and CDR2 is SVGIG (reference sequence). The DNA for the CDR3 is TGTGCCTGGACTCCGGGACTAGCGGGGGGCCAAGAGACCCAGTACTTC. Protein product: CAWTPGLAGGQETQYF.

The CDR3: CARASSGGAYNEQFF. The CDR3 coding sequence is TGTGCCAGGGCCAGTAGCGGGGGTGCCTACAATGAGCAGTTCTTC. The J gene is TRBJ2-1, the V gene TRBV7-9; 9 positions match TRBD2. Germline V gives CDR1 SEHNR, CDR2 FQNEAQ (reference sequence). V lost 9 bases to trimming and J lost 2 bases; unmatched junction nucleotides: 8. CDR3 size: 15 residues.